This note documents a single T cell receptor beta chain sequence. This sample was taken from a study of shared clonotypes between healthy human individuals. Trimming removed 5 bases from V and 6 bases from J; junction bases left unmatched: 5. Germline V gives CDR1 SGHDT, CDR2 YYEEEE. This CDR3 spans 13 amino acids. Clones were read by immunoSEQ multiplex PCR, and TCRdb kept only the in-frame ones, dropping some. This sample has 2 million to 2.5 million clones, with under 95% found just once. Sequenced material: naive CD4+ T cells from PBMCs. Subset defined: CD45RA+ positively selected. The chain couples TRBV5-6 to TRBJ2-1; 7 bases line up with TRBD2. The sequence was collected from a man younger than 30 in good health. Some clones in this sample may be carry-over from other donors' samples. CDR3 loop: CASREGGGNEQFF. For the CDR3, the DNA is TGTGCCAGCAGGGAGGGCGGGGGCAATGAGCAGTTCTTC.